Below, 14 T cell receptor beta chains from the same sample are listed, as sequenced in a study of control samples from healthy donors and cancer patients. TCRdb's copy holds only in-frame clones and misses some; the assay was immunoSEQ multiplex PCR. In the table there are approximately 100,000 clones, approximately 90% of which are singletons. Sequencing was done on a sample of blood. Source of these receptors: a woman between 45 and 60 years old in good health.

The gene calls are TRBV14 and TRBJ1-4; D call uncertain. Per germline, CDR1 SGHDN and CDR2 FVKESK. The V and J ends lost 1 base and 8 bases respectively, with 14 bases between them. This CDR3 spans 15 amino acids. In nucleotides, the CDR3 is TGTGCCAGCAGCCAAGTAACCACCCCGTGGGAAAAACTGTTTTTT. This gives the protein CASSQVTTPWEKLFF.

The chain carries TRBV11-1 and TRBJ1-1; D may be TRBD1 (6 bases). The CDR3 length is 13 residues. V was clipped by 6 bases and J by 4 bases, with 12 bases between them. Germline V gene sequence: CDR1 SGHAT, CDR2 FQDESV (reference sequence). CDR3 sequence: CASSSTGTTEAFF. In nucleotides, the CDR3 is TGTGCCAGCAGTTCAACAGGGACCACTGAAGCTTTCTTT.

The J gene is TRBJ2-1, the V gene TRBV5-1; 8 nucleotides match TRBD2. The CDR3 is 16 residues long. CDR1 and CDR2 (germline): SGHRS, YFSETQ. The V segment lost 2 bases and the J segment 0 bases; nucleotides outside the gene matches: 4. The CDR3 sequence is CASSFYSGNSYNEQFF. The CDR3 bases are TGCGCCAGCAGCTTTTATAGCGGGAACTCCTACAATGAGCAGTTCTTC.

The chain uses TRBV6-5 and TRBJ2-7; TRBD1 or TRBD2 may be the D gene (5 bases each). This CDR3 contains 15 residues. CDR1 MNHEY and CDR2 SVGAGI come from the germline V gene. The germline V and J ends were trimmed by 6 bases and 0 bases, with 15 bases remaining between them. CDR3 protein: CASSTGDPGSYEQYF. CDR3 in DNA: TGTGCCAGCAGCACCGGGGACCCCGGCTCCTACGAGCAGTACTTC.

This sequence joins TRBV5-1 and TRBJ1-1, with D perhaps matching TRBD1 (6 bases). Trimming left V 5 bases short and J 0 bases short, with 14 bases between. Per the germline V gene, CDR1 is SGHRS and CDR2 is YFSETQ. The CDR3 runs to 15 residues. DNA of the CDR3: TGCGCCAGCAGTATCGAGGACAGCCTGAACACTGAAGCTTTCTTT. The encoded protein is CASSIEDSLNTEAFF.

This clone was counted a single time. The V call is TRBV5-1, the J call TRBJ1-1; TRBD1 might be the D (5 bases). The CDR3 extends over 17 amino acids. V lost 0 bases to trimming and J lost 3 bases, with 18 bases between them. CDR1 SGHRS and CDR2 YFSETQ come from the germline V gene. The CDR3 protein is CASSLGRGLIGHTEAFF. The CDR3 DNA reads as TGCGCCAGCAGCTTGGGGCGGGGGTTGATCGGGCACACTGAAGCTTTCTTT.

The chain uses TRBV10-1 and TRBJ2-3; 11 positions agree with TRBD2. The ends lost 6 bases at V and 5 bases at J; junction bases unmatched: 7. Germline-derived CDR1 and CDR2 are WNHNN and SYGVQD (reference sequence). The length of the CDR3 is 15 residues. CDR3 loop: CASSPASGGKDTQYF. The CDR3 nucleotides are TGCGCCAGCAGCCCCGCTAGCGGGGGGAAAGATACGCAGTATTTT.

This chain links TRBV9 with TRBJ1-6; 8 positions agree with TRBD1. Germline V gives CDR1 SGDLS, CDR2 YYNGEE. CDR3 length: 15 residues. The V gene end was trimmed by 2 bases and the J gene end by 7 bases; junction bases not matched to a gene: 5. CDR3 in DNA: TGTGCCAGCAGCGTCCCCGGGACAGGAAATTCACCCCTCCACTTT. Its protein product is CASSVPGTGNSPLHF.

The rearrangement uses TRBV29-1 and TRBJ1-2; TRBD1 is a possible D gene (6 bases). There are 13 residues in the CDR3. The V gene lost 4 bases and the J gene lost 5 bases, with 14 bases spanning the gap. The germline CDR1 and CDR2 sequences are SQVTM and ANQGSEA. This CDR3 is CSVAREQGYGYTF. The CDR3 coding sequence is TGCAGCGTTGCTCGGGAACAGGGTTATGGCTACACCTTC.

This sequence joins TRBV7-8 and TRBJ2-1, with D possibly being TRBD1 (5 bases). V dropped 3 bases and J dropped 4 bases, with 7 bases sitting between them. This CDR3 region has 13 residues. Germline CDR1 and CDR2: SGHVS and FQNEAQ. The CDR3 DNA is TGTGCCAGCAGCTTGCAGGGTTACAATGAGCAGTTCTTC. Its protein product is CASSLQGYNEQFF. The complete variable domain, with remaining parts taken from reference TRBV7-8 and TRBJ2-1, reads GAGVSQSPRYKVAKRGQDVALRCDPISGHVSLFWYQQALGQGPEFLTYFQNEAQLDKSGLPSDRFFAERPEGSVSTLKIQRTQQEDSAVYLCASSLQGYNEQFFGPGTRLTVL.

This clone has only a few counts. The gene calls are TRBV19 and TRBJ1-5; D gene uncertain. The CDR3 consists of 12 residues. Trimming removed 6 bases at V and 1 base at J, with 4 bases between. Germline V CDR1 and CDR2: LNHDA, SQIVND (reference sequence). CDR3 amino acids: CASRESNQPQHF. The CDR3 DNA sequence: TGTGCCAGTAGAGAGAGCAATCAGCCCCAGCATTTT.

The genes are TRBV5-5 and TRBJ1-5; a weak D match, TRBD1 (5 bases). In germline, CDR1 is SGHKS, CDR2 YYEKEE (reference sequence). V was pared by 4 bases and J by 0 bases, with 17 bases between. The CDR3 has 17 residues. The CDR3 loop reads CASSGTGTAFSNQPQHF. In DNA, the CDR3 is TGTGCCAGCAGCGGTACCGGGACGGCCTTTAGCAATCAGCCCCAGCATTTT. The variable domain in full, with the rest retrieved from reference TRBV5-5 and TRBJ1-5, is DAGVTQSPTHLIKTRGQQVTLRCSPISGHKSVSWYQQVLGQGPQFIFQYYEKEERGRGNFPDRFSARQFPNYSSELNVNALLLGDSALYLCASSGTGTAFSNQPQHFGDGTRLSIL.

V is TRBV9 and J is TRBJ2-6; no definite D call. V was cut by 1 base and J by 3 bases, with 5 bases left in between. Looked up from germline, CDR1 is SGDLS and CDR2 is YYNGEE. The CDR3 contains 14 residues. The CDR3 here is CASSVTGGANVLTF. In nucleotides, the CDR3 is TGTGCCAGCAGCGTAACCGGTGGGGCCAACGTCCTGACTTTC.

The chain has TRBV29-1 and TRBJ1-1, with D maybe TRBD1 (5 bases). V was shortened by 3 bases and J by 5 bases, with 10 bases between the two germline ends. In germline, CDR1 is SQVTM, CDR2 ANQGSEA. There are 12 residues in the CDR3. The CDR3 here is CSVDPGGTEAFF. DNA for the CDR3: TGCAGCGTTGACCCCGGGGGGACTGAAGCTTTCTTT.